This T cell receptor beta chain was obtained from a study of OX40 agonist ivuxolimab in advanced cancers. Overall study: The dose-escalation group included hepatocellular carcinoma, melanoma, renal cell carcinoma and head and neck cancer.

Patients with autoimmune history or systemic immunosuppression were excluded. Data came from immunoSEQ multiplex PCR; TCRdb stores just in-frame clones and leaves some out. The sample includes around 54,000 clones, 94% of them seen just once. The junction had 5 bases not matched to a gene; V was cut back by 5 bases and J by 5 bases. Germline CDR1 reads MNHNY; CDR2 reads SVGAGI (reference sequence). The CDR3 length is 14 residues. The clonotype was recovered from an adult with an advanced solid tumor such as melanoma, head and neck, liver or kidney cancer. Sample: CD4+ or CD8+ T cells sorted from blood, taken in a trial of the OX40 agonist ivuxolimab. The V and J genes are TRBV6-6 and TRBJ1-3; 8 nucleotides line up with TRBD1. CDR3 protein: CASSPGQGRNTIYF. As DNA, the CDR3 is TGTGCCAGCAGTCCCGGACAGGGCCGAAACACCATATATTTT.